This T cell receptor beta chain was sequenced during a study of T cell clones after liver transplantation. Study in general: Tolerant meant at least one year fully off immunosuppression without liver enzymes above twice normal.

General observations from the study: These preliminary findings come from unstandardized post-transplant sampling times.

The germline V gene has CDR1 SGHTA and CDR2 FQGTGA. V lost 5 bases and J lost 2; bases outside the gene matches: 7. CDR3 size: 16 residues. The assay was immunoSEQ multiplex PCR, and TCRdb's table has in-frame clones only and misses some. This sample has around 110,000 clones; just over 90% occur once, and the top ten carry 0.83%. Turning to this clone: Its antigen remains unidentified.

This clonotype originated in a human patient who received a liver transplant. Some T cells may be the graft donor's. V usage is TRBV7-3 and J usage is TRBJ2-4, with 9 bases fitting TRBD1. The sequencing here drew on CD4+ T cells from blood, taken 12 months after liver transplant. The CDR3 region has the DNA TGTGCCAGCAGCCCTGGGACAGGGCGAACCAAAAACATTCAGTACTTC. This sequence encodes CASSPGTGRTKNIQYF.